This TCR beta chain appears in the sequencing data of a study of OX40 agonist ivuxolimab in advanced cancers. V was clipped by 0 bases and J by 5 bases, with 10 bases between them. This CDR3 region has 14 residues. Per germline, CDR1 ENHRY and CDR2 SYGVKD. Profiled with immunoSEQ multiplex PCR; TCRdb holds only in-frame clones, not every one. The sample includes approximately 43,000 clones, approximately 86% of them seen just once. The origin of this receptor is an adult with an advanced solid tumor such as melanoma, head and neck, liver or kidney cancer. The chain links TRBV10-3 to TRBJ1-2; no reliable D call. This material consisted of CD4+ or CD8+ T cells sorted from blood, taken in a trial of the OX40 agonist ivuxolimab. The CDR3 DNA follows: TGTGCCATCAGTGAGTCAGCAGGATCTTATGGCTACACCTTC. Translation gives CAISESAGSYGYTF.